These T cell receptor beta chains were read from a single sample in a study of T cells after yellow fever vaccination. TCRdb reanalysed the 5' RACE reads using MiXCR and keeps one entry per CDR3 protein. Among about 150,000 distinct CDR3 sequences listed, 5% to 7.5% were seen once. The material was CD4+ T cells sorted from PBMCs, obtained 10 days after the yellow fever booster vaccination. The receptors stem from a man aged 25 to 40 who received the YFV17D yellow fever vaccine. CDR3s include the opening cysteine and the closing phenylalanine or tryptophan. D genes are given only for firm matches. Only some rows state a clone size, as once, few, many or a class for expanded clones.

J: TRBJ2-6
size: many
D: .
V: TRBV15
DNA: TGTGCCACCAGCAGAGATAACTCTGGGGCCAACGTCCTGACTTTC
CDR3: CATSRDNSGANVLTF

J: TRBJ2-1
size: many
D: TRBD1
V: TRBV7-9
DNA: TGTGCCAGCAGCTCACCCGGACAGGAAAGAAGCAATGAGCAGTTCTTC
CDR3: CASSSPGQERSNEQFF

J: TRBJ2-3
size: many
D: .
V: TRBV6-5
DNA: TGTGCCAGCGGTGTTGATACGCAGTATTTT
CDR3: CASGVDTQYF

J: TRBJ2-7
size: many
D: TRBD2
V: TRBV19
DNA: TGTGCCAGTAGTATGTTTAGCGGGAGATCCTACGAGCAGTACTTC
CDR3: CASSMFSGRSYEQYF

J: TRBJ2-1
size: many
D: .
V: TRBV12-3/TRBV12-4
DNA: TGTGCCAGCAGTTTAGAGATAGCTTCGAGCTCCTACAATGAGCAGTTCTTC
CDR3: CASSLEIASSSYNEQFF

J: TRBJ1-1
size: many
D: .
V: TRBV2
DNA: TGTGCCAGCAGTGAAGTTCGTCAGGGGTGGTATGGTGAAGCTTTCTTT
CDR3: CASSEVRQGWYGEAFF

J: TRBJ1-1
size: many
D: .
V: TRBV20-1
DNA: TGCAGTGCTGGTCCCGGGTTGGTCGGTTTCTTT
CDR3: CSAGPGLVGFF

J: TRBJ2-1
size: many
D: TRBD2
V: TRBV3-1
DNA: TGTGCCAGCAGCCAATTGACTAGCGGGAGTAGTGAGCAGTTCTTC
CDR3: CASSQLTSGSSEQFF

J: TRBJ2-7
size: few
D: .
V: TRBV5-1
DNA: TGCGCCAGCAGTCCCAGATCAGGGAAAACGCCCTACGAGCAGTACTTC
CDR3: CASSPRSGKTPYEQYF

J: TRBJ1-3
size: few
D: TRBD1
V: TRBV18
DNA: TGTGCCAGCTCACCCCGCAGACAGGGCGGCACCATATATTTT
CDR3: CASSPRRQGGTIYF

J: TRBJ1-1
size: many
D: .
V: TRBV10-3
DNA: TGTGCCATCAGTTTGGGAGTCGACACTGAAGCTTTCTTT
CDR3: CAISLGVDTEAFF

J: TRBJ2-1
size: .
D: .
V: TRBV20-1
DNA: TGCAGTGCCGATTTTAGCGGCCTAACGGATGAGCAGTTCTTC
CDR3: CSADFSGLTDEQFF

J: TRBJ2-7
size: .
D: TRBD2
V: TRBV30
DNA: TGTGCCTGCCGCGAACCCGGGGGGAGGCGGGCGGGTGCCTTC
CDR3: CACREPGGRRAGAF

J: TRBJ2-3
size: many
D: .
V: TRBV9
DNA: TGTGCCAGCAGCGTAGCCGGAACAGGGCTCACAGATACGCAGTATTTT
CDR3: CASSVAGTGLTDTQYF

J: TRBJ1-3
size: many
D: TRBD1
V: TRBV29-1
DNA: TGCAGCGTTCAGACAGGGACTAACTCTGGAAACACCATATATTTT
CDR3: CSVQTGTNSGNTIYF

J: TRBJ2-3
size: .
D: .
V: TRBV4-3
DNA: TGCGCCAGCAGCCAAGGACTCACCGGGGGGCAGTATTTT
CDR3: CASSQGLTGGQYF

J: TRBJ2-1
size: many
D: TRBD2
V: TRBV30
DNA: TGTGCCTGGAGTGTAGTGCGGACTAGCGGGAGATACAATGAGCAGTTCTTC
CDR3: CAWSVVRTSGRYNEQFF

J: TRBJ2-2
size: many
D: .
V: TRBV5-1
DNA: TGCGCCAGCAGCTTAGGAGGAGGGGGCAACACCGGGGAGCTGTTTTTT
CDR3: CASSLGGGGNTGELFF

J: TRBJ2-1
size: many
D: .
V: TRBV28
DNA: TGTGCCAGCACCACTGGCCCCAACCAATTGCACTTC
CDR3: CASTTGPNQLHF

J: TRBJ2-3
size: many
D: .
V: TRBV14
DNA: TGTGCCAGCAGCCGGGCAGGCAACGACCGCACAGATACGCAGTATTTT
CDR3: CASSRAGNDRTDTQYF

J: TRBJ2-7
size: many
D: TRBD2
V: TRBV4-3
DNA: TGCGCCAGCAGCCCGGGACTAGCGGGAGAAAGCTACGAGCAGTACTTC
CDR3: CASSPGLAGESYEQYF

J: TRBJ2-1
size: many
D: .
V: TRBV20-1
DNA: TGCAGTGCTCCTAACCGGGCCAATGAGCAGTTCTTC
CDR3: CSAPNRANEQFF

J: TRBJ2-7
size: many
D: .
V: TRBV12-3/TRBV12-4
DNA: TGTGCCAGCAGCAGTAGGTCGAGCTCCTACGAGCAGTACTTC
CDR3: CASSSRSSSYEQYF

J: TRBJ2-5
size: few
D: TRBD2
V: TRBV11-2
DNA: TGTGCCAGCAGCTTTCGACTAGCGGGACGTGTACGGGAGACCCAGTACTTC
CDR3: CASSFRLAGRVRETQYF

J: TRBJ1-2
size: many
D: TRBD1
V: TRBV2
DNA: TGTGCCAGCGACAGGGAAGGCTATGGCTACACCTTC
CDR3: CASDREGYGYTF

J: TRBJ2-1
size: many
D: .
V: TRBV7-9
DNA: TGTGCCAGCAGCTTTGATTACTCCTACAATGAGCAGTTCTTC
CDR3: CASSFDYSYNEQFF

J: TRBJ2-3
size: many
D: .
V: TRBV27
DNA: TGTGCCAGCAGTATACTTGGCGGGACTAGCACAGATACGCAGTATTTT
CDR3: CASSILGGTSTDTQYF

J: TRBJ1-1
size: many
D: .
V: TRBV5-6
DNA: TGTGCCAGCAGCCCGGGGTTGGGCGAAGCTTTCTTT
CDR3: CASSPGLGEAFF

J: TRBJ1-5
size: many
D: .
V: TRBV20-1
DNA: TGCAGTGCTAGAGATCGAAGGCAGCCCCAGCATTTT
CDR3: CSARDRRQPQHF

J: TRBJ2-1
size: many
D: .
V: TRBV20-1
DNA: TGCAGCCCCTCCGGGGTGGACCACAATGAGCAGTTCTTC
CDR3: CSPSGVDHNEQFF

J: TRBJ2-1
size: many
D: TRBD2
V: TRBV5-1
DNA: TGCGCCAGCAGCTTGTTCAGAACTAGCGGGAATGAGCAGTTCTTC
CDR3: CASSLFRTSGNEQFF

J: TRBJ2-5
size: .
D: .
V: TRBV5-1
DNA: TGCGCCAGCAGCTTGGTGTCGGGGGGCGAAGAGACCCAGTACTTC
CDR3: CASSLVSGGEETQYF

J: TRBJ1-1
size: many
D: .
V: TRBV7-2
DNA: TGTGCCAGCAGCTTCGCAGGACCATACACTGAAGCTTTCTTT
CDR3: CASSFAGPYTEAFF

J: TRBJ2-3
size: many
D: .
V: TRBV14
DNA: TGTGCCAGCAGCCACAAGGTCCAGGCGATCACAGATACGCAGTATTTT
CDR3: CASSHKVQAITDTQYF

J: TRBJ2-7
size: .
D: .
V: TRBV20-1
DNA: TGCAGTGCTCGGAGGCCGCGTTACGAGCAGTACTTC
CDR3: CSARRPRYEQYF

J: TRBJ2-7
size: many
D: TRBD1
V: TRBV7-2
DNA: TGTGCCAGCAGCTATAGACAGGGAGAGGCGTACTTC
CDR3: CASSYRQGEAYF

J: TRBJ2-7
size: many
D: .
V: TRBV20-1
DNA: TGCAGTGCTAGTCTCCGCGGGAAAGGGTCCTACGAGCAGTACTTC
CDR3: CSASLRGKGSYEQYF

J: TRBJ2-7
size: many
D: TRBD2
V: TRBV7-8
DNA: TGTGCCAGCAGCTCCAGCGGGGCCGCCTACGAGCAGTACTTC
CDR3: CASSSSGAAYEQYF

J: TRBJ2-5
size: many
D: .
V: TRBV20-1
DNA: TGCAGTGCTATAGGGTCCCAAGAGACCCAGTACTTC
CDR3: CSAIGSQETQYF

J: TRBJ1-3
size: many
D: .
V: TRBV12-3/TRBV12-4
DNA: TGTGCCAGCAATTCCCGGTGGGTCTCTGGAAACACCATATATTTT
CDR3: CASNSRWVSGNTIYF

J: TRBJ2-2
size: .
D: .
V: TRBV19
DNA: TGTGCCAGTAGTTTCTCGGTCGGGGAGCTGTTTTTT
CDR3: CASSFSVGELFF

J: TRBJ2-1
size: many
D: .
V: TRBV7-2
DNA: TGTGCCAGCAGCTTAGAAACAAACTCCTACAATGAGCAGTTCTTC
CDR3: CASSLETNSYNEQFF

J: TRBJ2-7
size: many
D: .
V: TRBV5-1
DNA: TGCGCCAGCCGCCTGACAGGAGGGGCCGAGCAGTACTTC
CDR3: CASRLTGGAEQYF

J: TRBJ2-1
size: many
D: .
V: TRBV7-3
DNA: TGTGCCAGCAGCCCCTCTGCGGGATTCTACAATGAGCAGTTCTTC
CDR3: CASSPSAGFYNEQFF

J: TRBJ2-1
size: many
D: TRBD2
V: TRBV7-2
DNA: TGTGCGACCCTAGCGGGAGGTTTCAATGAGCAGTTCTTC
CDR3: CATLAGGFNEQFF

J: TRBJ1-1
size: many
D: .
V: TRBV5-6
DNA: TGTGCCAGCAGCTTGGATTACAGTGAAGCTTTCTTT
CDR3: CASSLDYSEAFF

J: TRBJ1-1
size: many
D: .
V: TRBV18
DNA: TGTGCCAGCTCACCACAACCTTCAGGGGTGAACGCTTTCTTT
CDR3: CASSPQPSGVNAFF

J: TRBJ2-5
size: many
D: TRBD1
V: TRBV29-1
DNA: TGCAGCGTTGATAGACAGGGATCGACCCAGTACTTC
CDR3: CSVDRQGSTQYF

J: TRBJ2-1
size: many
D: TRBD2
V: TRBV12-3/TRBV12-4
DNA: TGTGCCAGCGGCCTAGCGGGAGTCGATTATGTTGAGCAGTTCTTC
CDR3: CASGLAGVDYVEQFF

J: TRBJ2-1
size: many
D: TRBD2
V: TRBV7-8
DNA: TGTGCCAGCAGCTCAGCCGGGACTAGCTTGGGTGAGCAGTTCTTC
CDR3: CASSSAGTSLGEQFF

J: TRBJ2-3
size: many
D: TRBD2
V: TRBV24-1
DNA: TGTGCCACCAGTGAGGGCCCTAGCGGAGTTATTCGCACAGATACGCAGTATTTT
CDR3: CATSEGPSGVIRTDTQYF

J: TRBJ2-2
size: many
D: .
V: TRBV20-1
DNA: TGCAGTGCTAGAGTTCGCAGGGATACCGGGGAGCTGTTTTTT
CDR3: CSARVRRDTGELFF

J: TRBJ2-3
size: many
D: .
V: TRBV7-2
DNA: TGTGCCAGCCAAGCGCGCGTGGATACGCAGTATTTT
CDR3: CASQARVDTQYF

J: TRBJ2-3
size: few
D: TRBD1
V: TRBV29-1
DNA: TGCAGCGCGGACAGGGGGCTCACAGATACGCAGTATTTT
CDR3: CSADRGLTDTQYF

J: TRBJ1-2
size: many
D: .
V: TRBV18
DNA: TGTGCCAGCTCACCAGACGGCGAAGGCGCTGGCTACACCTTC
CDR3: CASSPDGEGAGYTF